This T cell receptor (beta chain) was retrieved from a study of vaccination effects on CD4 cells after COVID-19. Study-wide context: Vaccination of participants consisted of two doses of either the BNT162b2 or mRNA-1273 vaccine. Notes on the study in general: Marked clonal contraction was seen in infection- and vaccine-induced clones late after vaccination.

The V end was cut by 7 bases, the J end by 4 bases, with 13 bases between. This CDR3 is built from 14 residues. Germline loops: CDR1 SGHVS, CDR2 FQNEAQ. Assay: immunoSEQ multiplex PCR; the TCRdb copy retains only in-frame clones and omits some. The sample shows about 26,000 clones, about 84% of them seen only once. Antigen-specific CD4+ T cells were expanded (with viral peptide pools) by the ViraFEST assay ahead of sequencing. The culture ran for about 11 days, and then CD4+ T cells were isolated. The person was diagnosed with PCR-confirmed SARS-CoV-2 infection between March and December 2020. On this clone: Its antigen is unknown.

Sequenced material: CD4+ T cells from PBMCs cultured with HCoV-NL63 spike peptides, taken before COVID-19 vaccination. The source is a human donor who had a prior SARS-CoV-2 infection. This chain connects TRBV7-8 to TRBJ2-2; D is undetermined. The CDR3 DNA reads as TGTGCCAGCATCAAGAGAGAAGGCACCGGGGAGCTGTTTTTT. It encodes CASIKREGTGELFF.